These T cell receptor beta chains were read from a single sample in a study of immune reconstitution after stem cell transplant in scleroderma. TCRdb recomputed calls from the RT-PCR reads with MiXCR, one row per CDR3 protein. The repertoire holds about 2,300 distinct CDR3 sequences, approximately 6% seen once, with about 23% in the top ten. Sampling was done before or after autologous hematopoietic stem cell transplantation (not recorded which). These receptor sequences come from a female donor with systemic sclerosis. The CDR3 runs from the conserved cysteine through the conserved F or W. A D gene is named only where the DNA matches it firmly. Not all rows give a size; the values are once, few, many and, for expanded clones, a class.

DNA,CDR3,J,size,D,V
TGTGCCAGCAAGACAGGGGTGGGCGAAAAACTGTTTTTT,CASKTGVGEKLFF,TRBJ1-4,medium-sized,TRBD1,TRBV6-5
TGCGCCAGCAGCTCGGGGGAGAATCAGCCCCAGCATTTT,CASSSGENQPQHF,TRBJ1-5,NA,NA,TRBV5-1
TGTGCCAGCAGCTCGGGACTAGCGGGAGGTGAGCAGTTCTTC,CASSSGLAGGEQFF,TRBJ2-1,medium-sized,TRBD2,TRBV11-2
TGTACCAGCTCACCACGACGGACAGTTCAGCCCCAGCATTTT,CTSSPRRTVQPQHF,TRBJ1-5,NA,NA,TRBV18
TGCAGTGCTAAAGGGGCATCCCCCTCCTACGAGCAGTACTTC,CSAKGASPSYEQYF,TRBJ2-7,medium-sized,NA,TRBV20-1
TGTGCCAGCAGGCGAAACAGGGGGCCGGCCTCTGGCTACACCTTC,CASRRNRGPASGYTF,TRBJ1-2,medium-sized,TRBD1,TRBV3-1
TGTGCCAGCGCGTATGATAGGCCCGGGGTGAACACTGAAGCTTTCTTT,CASAYDRPGVNTEAFF,TRBJ1-1,medium-sized,NA,TRBV27
TGCGCCAGCAGCCCCACCAACCCGAATTACAATGAGCAGTTCTTC,CASSPTNPNYNEQFF,TRBJ2-1,few,NA,TRBV4-1
TGCGCCAGCAGCTTGGCCGAACAGGCCTTCACTGAAGCTTTCTTT,CASSLAEQAFTEAFF,TRBJ1-1,few,NA,TRBV5-1
TGTGCCAGCAGCTTGGGTGGAGGGAAAACTGGGGACGAGCAGTACTTC,CASSLGGGKTGDEQYF,TRBJ2-7,medium-sized,NA,TRBV5-6
TGTGCCAGTAGTCTACAGGGTGCGAACACTGAAGCTTTCTTT,CASSLQGANTEAFF,TRBJ1-1,few,NA,TRBV19
TGCGCCAGCAGTGGTTCCCCCGATGAAAAACTGTTTTTT,CASSGSPDEKLFF,TRBJ1-4,medium-sized,NA,TRBV10-2
TGTGCCAGCAGCCAAGAGCCCTGGGGCCCCGGGGAGCTGTTTTTT,CASSQEPWGPGELFF,TRBJ2-2,medium-sized,NA,TRBV4-2
TGTGCCAGCAGCTCCTTTTTGGACGAGCAGTACTTC,CASSSFLDEQYF,TRBJ2-7,few,NA,TRBV11-2
TGCAGTGCTAGAGTAAGGGGACCGAACACTGAAGCTTTCTTT,CSARVRGPNTEAFF,TRBJ1-1,few,NA,TRBV20-1
TGTGCCAGCCTGTTTAAGGGTATCGCAGATACGCAGTATTTT,CASLFKGIADTQYF,TRBJ2-3,NA,NA,TRBV13
TGCGCCAGCAGCCAAGATCCCCGGACGGAAAACTATGGCTACACCTTC,CASSQDPRTENYGYTF,TRBJ1-2,few,NA,TRBV4-1
TGTGCCAGCAGTCGTACCGGGACAGGGGACGTGTACGAGCAGTACTTC,CASSRTGTGDVYEQYF,TRBJ2-7,few,TRBD1,TRBV3-1
TGCAGCGCTTGGGGGATTGCTGAAAAACTGTTTTTT,CSAWGIAEKLFF,TRBJ1-4,few,NA,TRBV29-1
TGTGCCAGCACCCCTAGGGGGCCTAACACCGGGGAGCTGTTTTTT,CASTPRGPNTGELFF,TRBJ2-2,few,TRBD1,TRBV7-2
TGTGCCAGCAGTTACGGAGACTCGACCCAGTACTTC,CASSYGDSTQYF,TRBJ2-5,medium-sized,NA,TRBV6-5
TGTGCCATCAGTCAAGATACTGAAGCTTTCTTT,CAISQDTEAFF,TRBJ1-1,medium-sized,NA,TRBV10-3
TGTGCCAGCAGTGCGAACAGGGTATTCCAAGAGACCCAGTACTTC,CASSANRVFQETQYF,TRBJ2-5,medium-sized,NA,TRBV6-5